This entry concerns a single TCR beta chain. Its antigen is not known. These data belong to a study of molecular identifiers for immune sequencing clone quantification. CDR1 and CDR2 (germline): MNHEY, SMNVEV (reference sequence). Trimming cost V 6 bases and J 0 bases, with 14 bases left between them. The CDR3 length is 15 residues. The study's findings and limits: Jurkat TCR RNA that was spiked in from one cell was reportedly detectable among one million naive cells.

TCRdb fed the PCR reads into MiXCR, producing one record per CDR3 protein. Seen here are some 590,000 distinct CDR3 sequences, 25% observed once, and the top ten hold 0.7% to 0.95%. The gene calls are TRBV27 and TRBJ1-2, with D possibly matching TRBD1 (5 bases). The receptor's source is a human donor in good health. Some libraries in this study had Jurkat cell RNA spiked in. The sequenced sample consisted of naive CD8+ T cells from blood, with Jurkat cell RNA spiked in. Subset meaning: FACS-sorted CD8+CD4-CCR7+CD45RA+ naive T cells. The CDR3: CASRLTTAANYGYTF. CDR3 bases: TGTGCCAGCAGATTGACGACAGCCGCTAACTATGGCTACACCTTC.